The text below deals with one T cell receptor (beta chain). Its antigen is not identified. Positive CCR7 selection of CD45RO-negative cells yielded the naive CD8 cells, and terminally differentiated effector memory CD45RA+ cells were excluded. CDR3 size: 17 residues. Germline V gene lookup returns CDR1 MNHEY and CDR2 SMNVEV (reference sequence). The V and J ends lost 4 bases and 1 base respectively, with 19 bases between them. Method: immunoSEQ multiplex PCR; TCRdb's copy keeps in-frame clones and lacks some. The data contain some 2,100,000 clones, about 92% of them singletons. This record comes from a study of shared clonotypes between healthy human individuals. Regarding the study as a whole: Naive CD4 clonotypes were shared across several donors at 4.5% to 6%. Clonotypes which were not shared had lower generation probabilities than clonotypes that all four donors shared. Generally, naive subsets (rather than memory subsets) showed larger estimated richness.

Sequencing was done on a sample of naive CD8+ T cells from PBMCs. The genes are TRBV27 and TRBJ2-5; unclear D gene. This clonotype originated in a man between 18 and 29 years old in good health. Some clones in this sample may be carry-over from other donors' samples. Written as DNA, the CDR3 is TGTGCCAGCAGTTCGGAGCCGTGGGGAAAGGTCCAAGAGACCCAGTACTTC. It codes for CASSSEPWGKVQETQYF.